This T cell receptor beta chain was found in a study of T cells in Graves' hyperthyroidism and ophthalmopathy. Study findings and constraints: Stable hyperthyroidism and ophthalmopathy were separated using 13 V-J signatures.

This clonotype came up many times. The antigen is not known. Fresh 10 ml peripheral blood yielded PBMCs. The CDR3 length is 14 residues. The ends were cut back, 6 bases at V and 3 bases at J, with 11 bases in the middle. CDR1 and CDR2 (germline): MDHEN, SYDVKM. The CDR3 regions of TCR beta were amplified from RNA transcripts. RT-PCR in the first round (using the HTBI primer set) targeted the TCR CDR3. Via MiXCR, TCRdb re-called the multiplex PCR reads, giving one row per CDR3 protein. The table lists approximately 430,000 distinct CDR3 sequences, 15% to 18% of them singletons, with around 7.7% in the top ten.

The sequence came from a woman aged 18-35 years with Graves' hyperthyroidism. The chain employs TRBV28 and TRBJ1-4, with D unclear. The specimen was blood. For the CDR3, the DNA is TGTGCCAGCAGCCTTCGTGGGCCTAATGAAAAACTGTTTTTT. Translating it yields CASSLRGPNEKLFF.